These 13 T cell receptor beta chains were sequenced from one sample in a study of spatial heterogeneity in lung cancer. One entry per CDR3 protein results from TCRdb running MiXCR on the 5' RACE reads. The table shows just under 45,000 distinct CDR3 sequences, with approximately 22% occurring only once. Time point meaning: blood at routine non-recurrence follow-up after resection. The specimen was PBMCs, collected at follow-up. The source of these receptors is a female donor with early-stage non-small cell lung cancer.

The rearrangement uses TRBV3-1 and TRBJ2-1; D uncertain. V was shortened by 2 bases and J by 4 bases, with 15 bases between the two germline ends. Germline CDR1 and CDR2: LGHDT and YNNKEL (reference sequence). The CDR3 contains 16 residues. The CDR3 DNA follows: TGTGCCAGCAGCCAATTTAGGGTAGGCCGTTACAATGAGCAGTTCTTC. Its translation is CASSQFRVGRYNEQFF.

Of note for this clonotype: A much larger clone differs from this one at a single base, so this may be a read error. The rearrangement uses TRBV5-4 and TRBJ2-3, with 10 nucleotides matching TRBD2. The CDR3 sequence is 14 residues long. Germline V gene sequence: CDR1 SGHNT, CDR2 YYREEE (reference sequence). Trimming cost V 10 bases and J 4 bases; bases outside gene matches: 9. CDR3 protein: CAGSGGVYADTQYF. In nucleotides, the CDR3 is TGTGCCGGGAGCGGGGGGGTTTACGCAGATACGCAGTATTTT.

J is TRBJ2-3 and V is TRBV7-2; D possibly corresponds to TRBD2 (7 bases). V was shortened by 2 bases and J by 0 bases, with 18 bases between the two germline ends. The CDR3 runs to 18 residues. In germline, CDR1 is SGHTA, CDR2 FQGNSA. The CDR3 region is CASSLRGRAGSSTDTQYF. In nucleotides, the CDR3 is TGTGCCAGCAGCTTAAGGGGGAGGGCGGGATCTAGCACAGATACGCAGTATTTT.

The genes are TRBV4-2 and TRBJ2-2; perhaps TRBD2 as D (6 bases). The V gene lost 1 base and the J gene lost 8 bases, with 11 bases spanning the gap. This CDR3 region has 14 residues. The V gene's germline CDR1 is LGHNA and CDR2 YNFKEQ. The CDR3, as DNA: TGTGCCAGCAGCCAAGGACTAGGATCTGGGGAGCTGTTTTTT. It yields the protein CASSQGLGSGELFF.

This clonotype was seen ten or more times. This chain connects TRBV12-3 or TRBV12-4 to TRBJ2-7, with TRBD2 matching over 14 bases. There are 16 residues in the CDR3. Trimming took 6 bases from V and 6 from J; bases not matched to a gene: 10. The CDR3 loop is CASSRGLAGVFAEQYV. The CDR3 DNA sequence: TGTGCCAGCAGCAGGGGACTAGCGGGGGTCTTCGCCGAGCAGTACGTC.

This clonotype was detected ten times or more. The chain combines TRBV3-1 with TRBJ1-3; D is ambiguous. Germline lookup yields CDR1 LGHDT and CDR2 YNNKEL (reference sequence). V lost 7 bases and J 0 bases, leaving 13 bases between the germline ends. The CDR3 runs 15 residues. The CDR3 DNA sequence: TGTGCCAGCATGAGAGGACTATTCTCTGGAAACACCATATATTTT. The encoded protein is CASMRGLFSGNTIYF.

This clonotype has more than one count but fewer than ten. The chain is built from TRBV14 and TRBJ1-1; tentatively, D is TRBD1 (5 bases). The CDR3 covers 13 residues. Per the germline V gene, CDR1 is SGHDN and CDR2 is FVKESK. V was clipped by 4 bases and J by 4 bases, with 10 bases between them. CDR3 residues: CASSPRGGTEAFF. The CDR3, as DNA: TGTGCCAGCAGCCCCCGGGGGGGCACTGAAGCTTTCTTT.

This clonotype was recorded at least ten times. The genes are TRBV10-3 and TRBJ1-2; unclear D gene. Germline V CDR1 and CDR2: ENHRY, SYGVKD. CDR3 length equals 12 residues. V was trimmed by 6 bases and J by 6 bases, leaving 11 bases between them. In DNA form, the CDR3 reads TGTGCCATCAGCGCCGGAGCGGATGGCTACACCTTC. Its protein is CAISAGADGYTF.

This clonotype was counted many times. The chain uses TRBV13 and TRBJ2-7, with D tentatively TRBD2 (6 bases). V dropped 1 base and J dropped 1 base, with 8 bases sitting between them. Germline CDR1 reads PRHDT; CDR2 reads FYEKMQ (reference sequence). The CDR3 contains 14 residues. The CDR3: CASSLVGGSYEQYF. The CDR3 region has the DNA TGTGCCAGCAGCTTAGTCGGGGGATCCTACGAGCAGTACTTC.

This clonotype was seen repeatedly, ten times or more. The V call is TRBV12-3 or TRBV12-4, the J call TRBJ1-3, with TRBD1 identical over 10 bases. The CDR3 runs to 15 residues. V trimming: 4 bases; J trimming: 4 bases; junction bases outside the gene matches: 4. CDR3 DNA: TGTGCCAGCAGTTGGGACAGGGGTCGGGGAAACACCATATATTTT. The encoded protein is CASSWDRGRGNTIYF.

The chain joins TRBV9 to TRBJ1-2, with unresolved D. V lost 4 bases and J lost 6, with 13 bases in between. The germline V gene encodes CDR1 SGDLS and CDR2 YYNGEE. The CDR3 has 13 residues. This chain's CDR3 is CASSLMVGDGYTF. In nucleotides, the CDR3 is TGTGCCAGCAGCCTAATGGTTGGGGATGGCTACACCTTC.

The chain's CDR3 is CSASSGDEKLFF. The CDR3 region has the DNA TGCAGTGCTAGTTCGGGGGATGAAAAACTGTTTTTT. The rearrangement links TRBV20-1 to TRBJ1-4; TRBD1 is a possible D gene (5 bases). The length of the CDR3 is 12 residues. Per germline, CDR1 DFQATT and CDR2 SNEGSKA (reference sequence). V was pared by 3 bases and J by 6 bases, with 8 bases between.

This clonotype was counted many times. The gene calls are TRBV7-6 and TRBJ2-1; D is undetermined. This CDR3 comprises 15 residues. Germline V gives CDR1 SGHVS, CDR2 FNYEAQ. Trimming took off 2 bases at V and 0 bases at J, with 8 bases between the two ends. The DNA for the CDR3 is TGTGCCAGCAGCTTATACGCACTCTCCTACAATGAGCAGTTCTTC. This sequence encodes CASSLYALSYNEQFF.